Below are 8 T cell receptor beta chains sequenced from a single sample in a study of T cell responses to AZD1222 COVID-19 vaccine. This table comes from immunoSEQ multiplex PCR, and its TCRdb copy is limited to in-frame clones, with some not included. The sample yields 150,000 to 200,000 clones, approximately 87% seen once. The sample consisted of peripheral blood, taken on day 0 of MenACWY control vaccination. The receptors here all came from an adult in good health.

The gene calls are TRBV4-1 and TRBJ1-4, with D tentatively TRBD1 (6 bases). The V end lost 2 bases, the J end lost 8 bases, and 12 bases lay between the germline ends. CDR3 length: 14 amino acids. Looked up from germline, CDR1 is MGHRA and CDR2 is YSYEKL. CDR3 sequence reads: CASSQMDRPEKLFF. The CDR3 nucleotides read TGCGCCAGCAGCCAAATGGACAGACCAGAAAAACTGTTTTTT.

CDR3 bases: TGTGCCAGCAGCCCGCCTGACAGGCCCTCCTACGAGCAGTACTTC. Translated: CASSPPDRPSYEQYF. The V and J genes are TRBV7-2 and TRBJ2-7, with a possible D match to TRBD1 (6 bases). CDR1 is SGHTA and CDR2 is FQGNSA in the germline V gene. Trimming pared 5 bases from V and 0 bases from J, leaving 14 bases between. The CDR3 has 15 amino acids.

V is TRBV6-4 and J is TRBJ2-5; D tentatively fits TRBD1 or TRBD2 (5 bases each). The germline CDR1 and CDR2 sequences are MRHNA and SNTAGT. Trimming removed 6 bases at V and 3 bases at J, with 23 bases between. The CDR3 is 17 amino acids. The DNA for the CDR3 is TGTGCCAGCAGGGGACCTATCCCCCAGGAGAGAGAAGAGACCCAGTACTTC. Translated: CASRGPIPQEREETQYF.

The chain uses TRBV2 and TRBJ2-2, with D possibly matching TRBD2 (6 bases). The CDR3 is 18 residues long. Between the trimmed V and J ends, which lost 5 bases and 4 bases, there was a span of 23 bases. CDR1 and CDR2 from the germline V gene are SNHLY and FYNNEI. CDR3 in amino acids: CASSLYRVRAGSTGELFF. CDR3 bases: TGTGCCAGCAGTTTATACCGGGTCAGGGCCGGGAGCACCGGGGAGCTGTTTTTT.

The J gene is TRBJ2-5, the V gene TRBV29-1; either TRBD1 or TRBD2 may supply D (5 bases each). This CDR3 contains 16 residues. Trimming removed 1 base from V and 4 bases from J, with 19 bases in between. Per the germline V gene, CDR1 is SQVTM and CDR2 is ANQGSEA. In DNA form, the CDR3 reads TGCAGCGTTGAAGTCCCGGGACGCCCCCGGGGAGAGACCCAGTACTTC. Protein sequence: CSVEVPGRPRGETQYF.

This chain uses TRBV6-4 with TRBJ2-1; TRBD1 is a possible D gene (5 bases). The CDR3 length is 14 residues. Germline V gene lookup returns CDR1 MRHNA and CDR2 SNTAGT. V shed 4 bases and J shed 7 bases, with 14 bases lying between them. CDR3 in amino acids: CASSAGLASNEQFF. The CDR3 nucleotides are TGTGCCAGCAGTGCAGGGTTAGCAAGTAATGAGCAGTTCTTC.

The chain joins TRBV28 to TRBJ1-5; D possibly corresponds to TRBD1 (5 bases). CDR3 length: 15 amino acids. Germline CDR1 MDHEN, CDR2 SYDVKM. V shed 1 base and J shed 6 bases, with 13 bases lying between them. The CDR3 coding sequence is TGTGCCAGCAGTTTATCGGGTGGGGCAGGTCAGCCCCAGCATTTT. The encoded protein is CASSLSGGAGQPQHF.

V is TRBV9 and J is TRBJ2-2; D gene unclear. This CDR3 spans 14 amino acids. V lost 0 bases to trimming and J lost 4 bases, with 7 bases between them. Per germline, CDR1 SGDLS and CDR2 YYNGEE. The CDR3 protein is CASSVGRPTGELFF. The CDR3 region has the DNA TGTGCCAGCAGCGTAGGACGCCCCACCGGGGAGCTGTTTTTT.